This T cell receptor (beta chain) stems from a study of T cells after yellow fever vaccination. Study-wide results and caveats: Some clonotypes were seen in both the CD4 and the CD8 compartments. These made up a small share and likely arose from convergent recombination.

This clonotype was counted ten times or more. What it binds is not known. 5'RACE template switching produced TCR cDNA carrying a universal primer site and UMIs. One entry per CDR3 protein, called by TCRdb with MiXCR from the 5' RACE reads. Here the sample spans about 240,000 distinct CDR3 sequences, less than 9% being singletons. Germline V gives CDR1 GTSNPN, CDR2 SVGIG (reference sequence). V was pared by 3 bases and J by 9 bases, with 17 bases between. This CDR3 is built from 13 residues. This TCR was sampled from a man younger than 40 who received the YFV17D yellow fever vaccine. Sequences were derived from CD4+ T cells sorted from PBMCs, sampled 15 days after the yellow fever booster vaccination. V and J are TRBV30 and TRBJ1-1; D perhaps matches TRBD1 (5 bases). CDR3 DNA: TGTGCCTGGAGGAGTGAAAGAACAGGAAAAGCTTTCTTT. This encodes CAWRSERTGKAFF. The full variable domain, completed using reference TRBV30 and TRBJ1-1, is SQTIHQWPATLVQPVGSPLSLECTVEGTSNPNLYWYRQAAGRGLQLLFYSVGIGQISSEVPQNLSASRPQDRQFILSSKKLLLSDSGFYLCAWRSERTGKAFFGQGTRLTVV.